Presented here are 25 T cell receptor beta chains from one specimen sequenced in a study of OX40 agonist ivuxolimab in advanced cancers. Sequencing was performed with immunoSEQ multiplex PCR; in TCRdb, only in-frame clones are kept and a portion is missing. Of about 69,000 clones in the sample, about 84% were seen once. The material sequenced was CD4+ or CD8+ T cells sorted from blood, taken in a trial of the OX40 agonist ivuxolimab. The origin of the receptors is an adult with an advanced solid tumor such as melanoma, head and neck, liver or kidney cancer.

This chain connects TRBV28 to TRBJ1-5, with TRBD1 as a possible D gene (5 bases). The CDR3 extends over 15 amino acids. V dropped 5 bases and J dropped 7 bases, with 18 bases sitting between them. The germline V gene has CDR1 MDHEN and CDR2 SYDVKM. The CDR3 DNA reads as TGTGCCAGCAGTCCTGGGAGGAGGGGACGCCAGCCCCAGCATTTT. Translation: CASSPGRRGRQPQHF.

The CDR3 protein is CASSLGDASNEKLFF. The CDR3 nucleotides are TGTGCCAGCAGCTTGGGCGATGCATCTAATGAAAAACTGTTTTTT. This chain links TRBV5-5 with TRBJ1-4; no reliable D call. The CDR3 is 15 residues long. From germline, CDR1 is SGHKS and CDR2 YYEKEE (reference sequence). Trimming left V 0 bases short and J 3 bases short, with 9 bases between. Supplemented by reference TRBV5-5 and TRBJ1-4, the full variable domain reads DAGVTQSPTHLIKTRGQQVTLRCSPISGHKSVSWYQQVLGQGPQFIFQYYEKEERGRGNFPDRFSARQFPNYSSELNVNALLLGDSALYLCASSLGDASNEKLFFGSGTQLSVL.

V is TRBV5-1 and J is TRBJ2-7; 7 bases are shared with TRBD2. CDR3 length: 16 residues. V lost 0 bases and J lost 6; bases outside the gene matches: 12. CDR1 is SGHRS, CDR2 YFSETQ, per germline. CDR3 sequence (DNA): TGCGCCAGCAGCTTGGCTTCGGGAGGAGGTCCCCGCGAGCAGTACTTC. It yields the protein CASSLASGGGPREQYF.

The chain combines TRBV2 with TRBJ2-3; D unclear. Germline V gives CDR1 SNHLY, CDR2 FYNNEI. The CDR3 sequence is 15 residues long. V shed 0 bases and J shed 0 bases, with 7 bases lying between them. CDR3 amino acids: CASSEASISTDTQYF. Written as DNA, the CDR3 is TGTGCCAGCAGTGAAGCGAGTATTAGCACAGATACGCAGTATTTT.

J is TRBJ1-1 and V is TRBV6-5, with D hard to call. V was trimmed by 0 bases and J by 4 bases, leaving 6 bases between them. Germline values: CDR1 MNHEY, CDR2 SVGAGI. This CDR3 region has 13 residues. CDR3 bases: TGTGCCAGCAGTTACTCGCCCGGCACTGAAGCTTTCTTT. Translation: CASSYSPGTEAFF.

The rearrangement uses TRBV5-4 and TRBJ1-1; D is unclear. V was shortened by 4 bases and J by 0 bases, with 7 bases between the two germline ends. The CDR3 has 13 residues. In germline, CDR1 is SGHNT, CDR2 YYREEE (reference sequence). CDR3 region: CASSTRMNTEAFF. CDR3 nucleotides: TGTGCCAGCAGCACCCGAATGAACACTGAAGCTTTCTTT.

V gene TRBV18 combines with J gene TRBJ2-3; 7 nucleotides line up with TRBD2. The germline V gene has CDR1 KGHSH and CDR2 LQKENI. The length of the CDR3 is 15 residues. V dropped 2 bases and J dropped 1; count of bases not matched to a gene: 3. CDR3 region: CASSPAAGRTDTQYF. The CDR3 DNA follows: TGTGCCAGCTCACCAGCAGCGGGACGCACAGATACGCAGTATTTT.

The chain links TRBV5-1 to TRBJ2-2; tentative D call: TRBD1 (6 bases). The CDR3 extends over 16 amino acids. Looked up from germline, CDR1 is SGHRS and CDR2 is YFSETQ. V lost 4 bases, J lost 3 bases, and 16 bases lay in between. The CDR3 bases are TGCGCCAGCAGCGAGATCTCGACAGGTCACACCGGGGAGCTGTTTTTT. Protein product: CASSEISTGHTGELFF.

CDR3 sequence reads: CASSLTTGNTEAFF. For the CDR3, the DNA is TGTGCCAGCAGCCTTACTACCGGGAACACTGAAGCTTTCTTT. The chain links TRBV7-9 to TRBJ1-1, with D uncertain. The CDR3 contains 14 residues. Germline V gene data show CDR1 as SEHNR and CDR2 as FQNEAQ (reference sequence). The germline V and J ends were trimmed by 5 bases and 1 base, with 11 bases remaining between them.

The chain uses TRBV9 and TRBJ1-4; D not certain. With 0 bases removed from V and 0 bases from J, the gap between germline ends came to 12 bases. This CDR3 has 17 residues. Germline-derived CDR1 and CDR2 are SGDLS and YYNGEE. CDR3 coding DNA: TGTGCCAGCAGCGTAGGGGATCAACGTGCAACTAATGAAAAACTGTTTTTT. The encoded protein is CASSVGDQRATNEKLFF.

The V gene is TRBV7-8, the J gene TRBJ2-2, with TRBD2 identical over 16 bases. The CDR3 totals 21 residues. CDR1 is SGHVS, CDR2 FQNEAQ, per germline. Losses at the gene ends were 3 bases for V and 1 base for J; bases not matched to a gene: 11. CDR3 sequence reads: CASSLDSGTSGRALNTGELFF. The DNA of the CDR3 is TGTGCCAGCAGCTTGGATTCCGGGACTAGCGGGAGGGCCCTGAACACCGGGGAGCTGTTTTTT.

V is TRBV13 and J is TRBJ1-3; no firm D call. This CDR3 has 14 residues. Trimming pared 4 bases from V and 9 bases from J, leaving 16 bases between. Germline assignment: CDR1 PRHDT and CDR2 FYEKMQ (reference sequence). Written as DNA, the CDR3 is TGTGCCAGCAGCTCCGGACCTGCGGAAGGCACCATATATTTT. It translates to CASSSGPAEGTIYF.

This rearrangement joins TRBV29-1 to TRBJ2-1, with a possible D match to TRBD1 (6 bases). CDR1 SQVTM and CDR2 ANQGSEA come from the germline V gene. The CDR3 consists of 12 residues. V lost 3 bases, J lost 8 bases, and 11 bases lay in between. CDR3 amino acids: CSVERSGDEQFF. Here the CDR3 DNA reads TGCAGCGTTGAGCGGTCAGGGGATGAGCAGTTCTTC.

DNA of the CDR3: TGCAGTGCTGTCCGGGACACTGAAGCTTTCTTT. This gives the protein CSAVRDTEAFF. The rearrangement links TRBV20-1 to TRBJ1-1; D is ambiguous. The V and J ends lost 5 bases and 3 bases respectively, with 7 bases between them. This CDR3 region has 11 residues. Germline assignment: CDR1 DFQATT and CDR2 SNEGSKA (reference sequence).

The chain couples TRBV15 to TRBJ1-2; D perhaps matches TRBD1 (6 bases). Trimming cost V 3 bases and J 2 bases, with 10 bases left between them. This CDR3 spans 14 amino acids. Germline lookup yields CDR1 LNHNV and CDR2 YYDKDF (reference sequence). The CDR3, as DNA: TGTGCCACCAGCAGGAGGGGGGGGAACTATGGCTACACCTTC. It yields the protein CATSRRGGNYGYTF.

In this sample, this clone turned up a few times. The chain has TRBV7-2 and TRBJ1-1, with 8 positions matching TRBD1. Germline trimming cut 5 bases from V and 3 bases from J; bases unmatched to any gene: 2. The CDR3 is 13 residues long. Germline CDR1 is SGHTA and CDR2 is FQGNSA. CDR3 protein: CASSEGQDTEAFF. The DNA of the CDR3 is TGTGCCAGCAGCGAGGGACAGGACACTGAAGCTTTCTTT.

This chain uses TRBV5-5 with TRBJ2-2; possibly TRBD1 for D (6 bases). Germline values: CDR1 SGHKS, CDR2 YYEKEE (reference sequence). This CDR3 is 17 amino acids long. V lost 0 bases and J lost 6, with 18 bases in between. The CDR3 loop reads CASSLVGAGVVAGELFF. The CDR3 DNA follows: TGTGCCAGCAGCTTGGTGGGGGCTGGAGTGGTGGCCGGGGAGCTGTTTTTT.

J is TRBJ2-7 and V is TRBV30; D may be TRBD1 or TRBD2 (5 bases each). CDR1 and CDR2 (germline): GTSNPN, SVGIG (reference sequence). There are 12 residues in the CDR3. The V and J ends lost 1 base and 2 bases respectively, with 6 bases between them. CDR3 nucleotide sequence: TGTGCCTGGAGTGGGGGACCCTACGAGCAGTACTTC. Translated, it gives CAWSGGPYEQYF.

This clone was observed a handful of times. The rearrangement uses TRBV12-5 and TRBJ2-7, with D unresolved. This CDR3 has 22 amino acids. V was shortened by 0 bases and J by 3 bases, with 33 bases between the two germline ends. Germline V gene lookup returns CDR1 LGHNT and CDR2 FRNRAP. The CDR3 loop reads CASGLVPGLGLDPRASLYEQYF. DNA of the CDR3: TGTGCTAGTGGTTTGGTACCAGGTCTAGGCCTGGATCCTAGAGCTTCTCTCTACGAGCAGTACTTC.

The chain employs TRBV29-1 and TRBJ2-3, with a weak D call TRBD2 (6 bases). The V end lost 7 bases, the J end lost 4 bases, and 15 bases lay between the germline ends. The germline V gene encodes CDR1 SQVTM and CDR2 ANQGSEA. CDR3 length equals 13 residues. For the CDR3, the DNA is TGCAGCGCCAAAACGACTAGTTCAGATACGCAGTATTTT. Protein: CSAKTTSSDTQYF.

This chain connects TRBV4-1 to TRBJ1-1; 7 nucleotides line up with TRBD1. The germline V gene encodes CDR1 MGHRA and CDR2 YSYEKL. The CDR3 extends over 14 amino acids. Trimming removed 0 bases from V and 12 bases from J; junction bases left unmatched: 10. CDR3 sequence: CASSQDMGQWGTFF. The CDR3 DNA is TGCGCCAGCAGCCAAGATATGGGACAGTGGGGAACTTTCTTT.

The chain carries TRBV11-2 and TRBJ2-1; D remains ambiguous. The CDR3 covers 14 residues. The ends were cut back, 1 base at V and 6 bases at J, with 10 bases in the middle. Germline V lookup: CDR1 SGHAT, CDR2 FQNNGV. The CDR3 loop is CASSLGPASNEQFF. The CDR3 DNA reads as TGTGCCAGCAGCTTAGGTCCCGCCAGCAATGAGCAGTTCTTC.

In its sample, this clone was seen a few times. This chain connects TRBV7-2 to TRBJ2-5, with TRBD2 matching over 8 bases. The CDR3 runs 15 residues. CDR1 is SGHTA and CDR2 is FQGNSA in the germline V gene. The V and J ends lost 6 bases and 1 base, in that order; junction bases with no gene match: 7. The CDR3 spells CASRGSGIPQETQYF. As DNA, the CDR3 is TGTGCCAGCAGGGGTAGCGGGATCCCCCAAGAGACCCAGTACTTC.

The chain is built from TRBV5-6 and TRBJ1-1; TRBD1 agrees at 10 bases. The CDR3 runs 15 residues. V trimming: 3 bases; J trimming: 2 bases; junction bases outside the gene matches: 4. CDR1 is SGHDT, CDR2 YYEEEE, per germline. The CDR3 sequence: CASSWTGGANTEAFF. The CDR3 DNA sequence: TGTGCCAGCAGCTGGACAGGGGGAGCCAACACTGAAGCTTTCTTT. Looking up the rest from reference TRBV5-6 and TRBJ1-1 gives the full variable domain: DAGVTQSPTHLIKTRGQQVTLRCSPKSGHDTVSWYQQALGQGPQFIFQYYEEEERQRGNFPDRFSGHQFPNYSSELNVNALLLGDSALYLCASSWTGGANTEAFFGQGTRLTVV.

The V call is TRBV30, the J call TRBJ2-7; 8 bases agree with TRBD1. J was trimmed by 6 bases and V by 2 bases; bases with no gene match: 6. This CDR3 has 13 amino acids. CDR1 GTSNPN and CDR2 SVGIG come from the germline V gene (reference sequence). In nucleotides, the CDR3 is TGTGCCTGGAGTTCCTTACAGGGGGGCGAGCAGTACTTC. It encodes CAWSSLQGGEQYF.